These 18 T cell receptor beta chains originate from one sample sequenced in a study. In TCRdb, the 5' RACE reads were re-called with MiXCR into one record per CDR3 protein. This table has 50,000 to 75,000 distinct CDR3 sequences, about 22% appearing once. Sequencing was performed on memory CD4+ T cells sorted from a lymph node. Subset noted: memory CD4+ T cells, CD4+CD45RO+CD25-. The receptors here all came from a female donor with breast cancer.

Points on this clonotype: It is likely a read error, because the conserved phenylalanine at the end of the CDR3 is missing. This chain uses TRBV6-5 with TRBJ2-3; D unclear. The CDR3 sequence is 16 residues long. Trimming pared 5 bases from V and 2 bases from J, leaving 17 bases between. Germline V gene sequence: CDR1 MNHEY, CDR2 SVGAGI. CDR3 in DNA: TGTGCCAGCAGTCCGGAGTCTCTGGTGGCCACAGATACGCAGTATTCT. Translating gives CASSPESLVATDTQYS.

The CDR3 DNA reads as TGTGCCAGCGGCCTCCGGGACAATCAGGAAGGCTACACCTTC. Encoded protein: CASGLRDNQEGYTF. The genes are TRBV6-5 and TRBJ1-2, with a tentative D call TRBD1 (6 bases). CDR1 is MNHEY, CDR2 SVGAGI, per germline. This CDR3 has 14 residues. V was clipped by 8 bases and J by 8 bases, with 21 bases between them.

A remark on this clonotype: A much bigger clone sits one base away, suggesting this may be a read error. The chain employs TRBV6-2 or TRBV6-3 and TRBJ2-5, with D uncertain. Germline CDR1 MNHEY, CDR2 SVGEGT. This CDR3 is built from 13 residues. The V and J ends lost 4 bases and 2 bases respectively, with 8 bases between them. The CDR3 is CASSCGRQETQYF. The DNA of the CDR3 is TGTGCCAGCAGTTGCGGACGGCAAGAGACCCAGTACTTC.

CDR3 protein: CSAQGPGNTIYF. The CDR3 DNA reads as TGCAGCGCACAGGGGCCTGGAAACACCATATATTTT. This sequence joins TRBV29-1 and TRBJ1-3; 7 nucleotides align to TRBD1. There are 12 residues in the CDR3. The germline V gene has CDR1 SQVTM and CDR2 ANQGSEA. V dropped 7 bases and J dropped 2; count of bases not matched to a gene: 2.

The rearrangement links TRBV4-2 to TRBJ2-7; D is possibly TRBD1 (5 bases). The CDR3 runs to 14 residues. Trimming removed 2 bases from V and 3 bases from J, with 11 bases in between. Germline V gene lookup returns CDR1 LGHNA and CDR2 YNFKEQ. CDR3 in DNA: TGTGCCAGCAGCCAATTGGCAGGGAACTACGAGCAGTACTTC. Residues: CASSQLAGNYEQYF.

V is TRBV20-1 and J is TRBJ1-1; D not resolved. Trimming took off 0 bases at V and 1 base at J, with 6 bases between the two ends. The germline gives CDR1 DFQATT, CDR2 SNEGSKA (reference sequence). This CDR3 region has 13 residues. CDR3 sequence reads: CSARELQNTEAFF. As DNA, the CDR3 is TGCAGTGCTAGAGAGCTACAGAACACTGAAGCTTTCTTT.

The J gene is TRBJ1-5, the V gene TRBV28; D possibly corresponds to TRBD1 (6 bases). Germline CDR1 is MDHEN and CDR2 is SYDVKM. The CDR3 contains 15 residues. The V gene lost 6 bases and the J gene lost 2 bases, with 14 bases spanning the gap. The CDR3 loop is CASSPARTGNQPQHF. CDR3 DNA sequence: TGTGCCAGCAGCCCGGCCCGGACAGGCAATCAGCCCCAGCATTTT.

The chain combines TRBV12-3 or TRBV12-4 with TRBJ1-6, with D possibly being TRBD1 (5 bases). CDR3 size: 16 residues. The ends were cut back, 9 bases at V and 0 bases at J, with 15 bases in the middle. CDR3 nucleotide sequence: TGTGCCAGTCAGCTTGGGACGGGCTCCTATAATTCACCCCTCCACTTT. It specifies CASQLGTGSYNSPLHF.

This clonotype was seen at least ten times. The chain has TRBV7-2 and TRBJ1-2, with D possibly matching TRBD1 (5 bases). The germline CDR1 and CDR2 sequences are SGHTA and FQGNSA. The V gene lost 2 bases and the J gene lost 6 bases, with 10 bases spanning the gap. The CDR3 runs to 13 residues. CDR3 protein: CASSLPTGDGYTF. CDR3 DNA: TGTGCCAGCAGCTTACCGACGGGGGATGGCTACACCTTC.

In its sample, this clonotype was seen a few times. The chain is built from TRBV7-9 and TRBJ2-1; the D gene could be TRBD1 or TRBD2 (6 bases each). The V end lost 5 bases, the J end lost 8 bases, and 10 bases lay between the germline ends. The CDR3 runs to 12 residues. CDR1 is SEHNR, CDR2 FQNEAQ, per germline (reference sequence). The CDR3 region has the DNA TGTGCCAGCAGCACCGGGGGCTATGAGCAGTTCTTC. Its translation is CASSTGGYEQFF.

This clonotype was seen once. J is TRBJ1-3 and V is TRBV7-2, with D possibly matching TRBD1 (6 bases). CDR1 SGHTA and CDR2 FQGNSA come from the germline V gene. The CDR3 has 14 residues. V lost 4 bases, J lost 4 bases, and 11 bases lay in between. CDR3 region: CASSSGEGGNTIYF. In DNA form, the CDR3 reads TGTGCCAGCAGCTCAGGGGAAGGCGGAAACACCATATATTTT.

The chain carries TRBV5-1 and TRBJ2-3; D is unresolved. With the DNA end fitting TRBJ1-5 better, the J assignment may be wrong. The CDR3 loop spans 14 amino acids. Germline CDR1 is SGHRS and CDR2 is YFSETQ. The CDR3 bases are TGCGCCAGCAGCGCCGGAGGGCCAACAGATACGCAGCATTTT. This encodes CASSAGGPTDTQHF.

The sample holds many counts of this clonotype. This rearrangement joins TRBV5-1 to TRBJ1-2, with TRBD1 as a possible D gene (6 bases). The CDR3 is 15 residues long. Trimming left V 5 bases short and J 10 bases short, with 24 bases between. CDR1 SGHRS and CDR2 YFSETQ come from the germline V gene. Here the CDR3 DNA reads TGCGCCAGCAGACGCGAGGGGGGAAGAGTGGATCCCTACACCTTC. This gives the protein CASRREGGRVDPYTF. The variable domain in full, with the rest retrieved from reference TRBV5-1 and TRBJ1-2, is KAGVTQTPRYLIKTRGQQVTLSCSPISGHRSVSWYQQTPGQGLQFLFEYFSETQRNKGNFPGRFSGRQFSNSRSEMNVSTLELGDSALYLCASRREGGRVDPYTFGSGTRLTVV.

The sample holds many counts of this clonotype. The rearrangement joins TRBV6-2 or TRBV6-3 to TRBJ1-3; D call uncertain. The V end lost 0 bases, the J end lost 0 bases, and 9 bases lay between the germline ends. CDR3 length equals 16 residues. Germline V lookup: CDR1 MNHEY, CDR2 SVGEGT. The CDR3 sequence is CASSYSRTDSGNTIYF. In nucleotides, the CDR3 is TGTGCCAGCAGTTACTCGAGAACTGACTCTGGAAACACCATATATTTT.

This clonotype has more than one count but fewer than ten. The chain is built from TRBV7-2 and TRBJ2-5; D not resolved. Trimming took off 5 bases at V and 2 bases at J, with 12 bases between the two ends. The CDR3 is 14 amino acids. The germline V gene encodes CDR1 SGHTA and CDR2 FQGNSA. Written as DNA, the CDR3 is TGTGCCAGCAGCCCCTCGAGTCATCAAGAGACCCAGTACTTC. The encoded protein is CASSPSSHQETQYF.

There are many counts of this clonotype. The chain employs TRBV5-1 and TRBJ1-1, with TRBD1 identical over 12 bases. CDR1 SGHRS and CDR2 YFSETQ come from the germline V gene. V lost 7 bases and J lost 5; bases outside the gene matches: 6. The CDR3 consists of 14 residues. CDR3 amino acids: CASGTGGSGTEAFF. The CDR3 region has the DNA TGCGCCAGCGGGACAGGGGGCTCGGGGACTGAAGCTTTCTTT.

This clonotype was seen ten or more times. V gene TRBV20-1 combines with J gene TRBJ2-7; 10 nucleotides match TRBD2. Germline assignment: CDR1 DFQATT and CDR2 SNEGSKA (reference sequence). After removal of 4 bases from V and 4 bases from J, the junction contained 7 bases not matched to a gene. This CDR3 spans 14 amino acids. CDR3 region: CSAKIAGGRYEQYF. The CDR3 region has the DNA TGCAGTGCTAAGATAGCGGGGGGAAGGTACGAGCAGTACTTC.

In this sample, this clonotype turned up a few times. V is TRBV5-1 and J is TRBJ2-5; the D gene is possibly TRBD1 (7 bases). This CDR3 is built from 17 residues. Germline CDR1 is SGHRS and CDR2 is YFSETQ. V shed 5 bases and J shed 5 bases, with 25 bases lying between them. The CDR3 nucleotides read TGCGCCAGCAGGACGGCAGGGGGACGGGGGCGAAGGGAGACCCAGTACTTC. This gives the protein CASRTAGGRGRRETQYF.